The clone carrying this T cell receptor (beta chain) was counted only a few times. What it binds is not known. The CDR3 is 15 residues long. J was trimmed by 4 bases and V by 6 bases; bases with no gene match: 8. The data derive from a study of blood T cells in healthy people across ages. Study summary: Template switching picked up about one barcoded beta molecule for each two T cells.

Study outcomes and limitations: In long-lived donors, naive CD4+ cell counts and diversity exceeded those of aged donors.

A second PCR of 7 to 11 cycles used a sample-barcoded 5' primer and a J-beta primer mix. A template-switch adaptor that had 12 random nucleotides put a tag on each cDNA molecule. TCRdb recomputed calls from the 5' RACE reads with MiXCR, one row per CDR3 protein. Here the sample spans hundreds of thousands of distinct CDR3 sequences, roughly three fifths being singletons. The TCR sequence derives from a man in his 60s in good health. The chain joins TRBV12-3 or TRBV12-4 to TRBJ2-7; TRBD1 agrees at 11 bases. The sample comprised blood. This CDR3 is CASSSGTGGGYEQYF. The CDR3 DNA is TGTGCCAGCAGCTCCGGGACAGGGGGTGGTTACGAGCAGTACTTC.